This TCR beta chain came from a study of technical replicates of blood from a few donors. Trimming cost V 4 bases and J 4 bases; bases outside gene matches: 16. CDR3 size: 18 residues. Germline assignment: CDR1 KGHSH and CDR2 LQKENI. Profiling relied on immunoSEQ multiplex PCR, and the TCRdb table lists in-frame clones only, not all of them. The sample records 9,500 to 15,000 clones, 93% being singletons. The sample was PBMCs. The chain joins TRBV18 to TRBJ1-1; 9 positions agree with TRBD1. This TCR came from a human donor in good health. The CDR3 nucleotides read TGTGCCAGCTCACTCACGGTCGGGACAGGGAAGTTGGGCACTGAAGCTTTCTTT. It yields the protein CASSLTVGTGKLGTEAFF.